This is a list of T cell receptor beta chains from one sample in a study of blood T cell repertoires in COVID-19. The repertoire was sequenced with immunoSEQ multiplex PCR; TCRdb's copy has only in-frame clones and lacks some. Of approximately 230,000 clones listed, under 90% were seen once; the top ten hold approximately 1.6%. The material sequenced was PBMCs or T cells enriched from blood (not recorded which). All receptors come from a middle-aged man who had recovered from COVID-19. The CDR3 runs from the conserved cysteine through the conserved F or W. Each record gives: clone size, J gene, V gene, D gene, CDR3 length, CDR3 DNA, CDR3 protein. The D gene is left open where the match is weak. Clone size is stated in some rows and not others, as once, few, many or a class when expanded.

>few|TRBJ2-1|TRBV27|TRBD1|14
TGTGCCAGCAGTCGGGACAGGGTTTACAATGAGCAGTTCTTC
CASSRDRVYNEQFF
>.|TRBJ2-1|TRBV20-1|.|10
TGCAGTGCTAAAGCGGATGAGCAGTTCTTC
CSAKADEQFF
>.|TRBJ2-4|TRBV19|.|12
TGTGCCAGTGGGCAAGCCAAAAACATTCAGTACTTC
CASGQAKNIQYF
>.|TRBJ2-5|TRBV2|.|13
TGTGCCAGCAGGGACTACTTCCAAGAGACCCAGTACTTC
CASRDYFQETQYF
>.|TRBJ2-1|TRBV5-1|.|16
TGCGCCAGCCCTGTTTTCCCCCACTTCTCCTACAATGAGCAGTTCTTC
CASPVFPHFSYNEQFF
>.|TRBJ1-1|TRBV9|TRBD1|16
TGTGCCAGCAGCACCGGGACAGCCCGCGGGAACACTGAAGCTTTCTTT
CASSTGTARGNTEAFF
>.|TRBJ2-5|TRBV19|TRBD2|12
TGTGCCAGTAGAAGCGGGAGAGAGACCCAGTACTTC
CASRSGRETQYF
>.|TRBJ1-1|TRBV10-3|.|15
TGTGCCATCAGTGAGTCTACCTGGGAGGACACTGAAGCTTTCTTT
CAISESTWEDTEAFF
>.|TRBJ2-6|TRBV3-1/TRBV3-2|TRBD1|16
TGTGCCAGCAGCCTAGCACAGGGGTTTGGGGCCAACGTCCTGACTTTC
CASSLAQGFGANVLTF
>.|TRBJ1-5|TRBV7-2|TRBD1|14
TGTGCCAGCAGCCCGGACAGGGCCAATCAGCCCCAGCATTTT
CASSPDRANQPQHF
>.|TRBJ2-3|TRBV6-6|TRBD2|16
TGTGCCAGCCTTCCAGCGGCTAGCGGAGTCACAGATACGCAGTATTTT
CASLPAASGVTDTQYF
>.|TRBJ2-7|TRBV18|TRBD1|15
TGTGCCAGCTCACCACCGGGGACAGGGGGCCTCGAGCAGTACTTC
CASSPPGTGGLEQYF
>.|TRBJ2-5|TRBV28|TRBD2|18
TGTGCCAGCAGTCAGGGACTAGCGGGAGGGGGGGTGTCGGAGACCCAGTACTTC
CASSQGLAGGGVSETQYF
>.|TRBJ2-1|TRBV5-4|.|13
TGTGCCAGCAGCTTAGCTAGTTACAATGAGCAGTTCTTC
CASSLASYNEQFF
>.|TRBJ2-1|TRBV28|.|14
TGTGCCAGCAGTGTGGGCGGGGCGGACAATGAGCAGTTCTTC
CASSVGGADNEQFF
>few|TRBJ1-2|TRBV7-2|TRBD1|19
TGTGCCAGCAGCTTAGCCTACCAACCGGGACAGGGGGGGGGCTATGGCTACACCTTC
CASSLAYQPGQGGGYGYTF
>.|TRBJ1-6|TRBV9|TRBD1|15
TGTGCCAGCAGCGCCAGGACAGGGAGTAATTCACCCCTCCACTTT
CASSARTGSNSPLHF
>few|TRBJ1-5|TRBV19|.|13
TGTGCCAGTAGTGGAGGGTACAATCAGCCCCAGCATTTT
CASSGGYNQPQHF
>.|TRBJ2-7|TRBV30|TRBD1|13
TGTGCCTGGAACAGGGGGATCGACTACGAGCAGTACTTC
CAWNRGIDYEQYF
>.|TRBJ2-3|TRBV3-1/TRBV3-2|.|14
TGTGCCAGCAGCCAAGATCCGGGGACAGATACGCAGTATTTT
CASSQDPGTDTQYF
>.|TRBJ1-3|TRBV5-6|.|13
TGTGCCAGCAGCGTGGACATCGCTTCCACCATATATTTT
CASSVDIASTIYF
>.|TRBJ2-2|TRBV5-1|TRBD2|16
TGCGCCAGCATCCGGGAGGGCGGGAGCGACACCGGGGAGCTGTTTTTT
CASIREGGSDTGELFF
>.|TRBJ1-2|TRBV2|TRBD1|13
TGTGCCACCGACAGGGACCTAGGCTATGGCTACACCTTC
CATDRDLGYGYTF
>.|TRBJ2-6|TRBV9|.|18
TGTGCCAGCAGCGTAGAGCTGTTTGATGGCTCTGGGGCCAACGTCCTGACTTTC
CASSVELFDGSGANVLTF
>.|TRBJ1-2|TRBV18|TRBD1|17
TGTGCCAGCTCACCAAGTTCTTCCAACAGGGGATATGATGGCTACACCTTC
CASSPSSSNRGYDGYTF
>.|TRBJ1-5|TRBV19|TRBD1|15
TGTGCCAGTACCCGGGACAGGGGAAAGGATCAGCCCCAGCATTTT
CASTRDRGKDQPQHF
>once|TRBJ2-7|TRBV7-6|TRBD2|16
TGTGCCAGCAGCTTAGAATCGGCGGGAGGAACCTACGAGCAGTACTTC
CASSLESAGGTYEQYF
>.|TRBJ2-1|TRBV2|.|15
TGTGCCAGCAGTGCCTTGGGTAGCGGTTACAATGAGCAGTTCTTC
CASSALGSGYNEQFF
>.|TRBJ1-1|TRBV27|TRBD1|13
TGTGCCAGCAGTCGCCCAACAGGGGAAAAAGCTTTCTTT
CASSRPTGEKAFF
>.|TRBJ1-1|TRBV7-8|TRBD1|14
TGTGCCAGCAGCAGGGGGCGCGAGGGCACTGAAGCTTTCTTT
CASSRGREGTEAFF
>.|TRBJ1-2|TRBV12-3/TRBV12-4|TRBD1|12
TGTGCCAGCAGTGGGACAGACTATGGCTACACCTTC
CASSGTDYGYTF
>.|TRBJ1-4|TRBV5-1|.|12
TGCGCCAGCAGCTTGGACAGTGAAAAACTGTTTTTT
CASSLDSEKLFF
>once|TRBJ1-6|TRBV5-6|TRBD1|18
TGTGCCAGCAGCCCGGACAGGGGGAACGCCGCAGATAATTCACCCCTCCACTTT
CASSPDRGNAADNSPLHF
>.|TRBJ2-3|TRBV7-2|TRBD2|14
TGTGCCAGCAGACCGGGACTAGTAACAGATACGCAGTATTTT
CASRPGLVTDTQYF
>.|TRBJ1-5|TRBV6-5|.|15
TGTGCCAGCAGCCCCGGGGGGGAGGGCAATCAGCCCCAGCATTTT
CASSPGGEGNQPQHF
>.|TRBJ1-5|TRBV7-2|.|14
TGTGCCAGCAGCGGCCAGAGGGGCAATCAGCCCCAGCATTTT
CASSGQRGNQPQHF
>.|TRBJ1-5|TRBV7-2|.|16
TGTGCCAGCAGCTTAAGTTGGACTTACAGCAATCAGCCCCAGCATTTT
CASSLSWTYSNQPQHF
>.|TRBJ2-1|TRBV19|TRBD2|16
TGTGCCAGGCCGACTAGCGGGAGGCCGAGGTACAATGAGCAGTTCTTC
CARPTSGRPRYNEQFF
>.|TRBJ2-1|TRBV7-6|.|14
TGTGCCAGCAGCCCCAACTCCGAGGACAATGAGCAGTTCTTC
CASSPNSEDNEQFF
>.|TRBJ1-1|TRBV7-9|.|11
TGTGCCAGCAGCGTCACTCCGGAAGCTTTCTTT
CASSVTPEAFF
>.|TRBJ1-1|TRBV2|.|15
TGTGCCAGCAGTCTCCTGGCAGGGCCCAACACTGAAGCTTTCTTT
CASSLLAGPNTEAFF
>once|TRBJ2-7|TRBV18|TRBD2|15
TGTGCCAGCTCACCCCCTAGCGGGGCCTCCTACGAGCAGTACTTC
CASSPPSGASYEQYF
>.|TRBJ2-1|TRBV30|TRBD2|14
TGTGCCTGGAGGGGGCTAGCGGGGCGGGGTGAGCAGTTCTTC
CAWRGLAGRGEQFF
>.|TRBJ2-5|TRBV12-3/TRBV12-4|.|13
TGTGCCAGCAGTGCATCGGTTCAAGAGACCCAGTACTTC
CASSASVQETQYF
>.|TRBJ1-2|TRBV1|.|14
TGCACCAGCAGGGCCTGGGGACTAGGGGAGGGCTACACCTTC
CTSRAWGLGEGYTF
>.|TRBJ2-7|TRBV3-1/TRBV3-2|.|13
TGTGCCAGCAGCCTACAAGGGGCCTACGAGCAGTACTTC
CASSLQGAYEQYF
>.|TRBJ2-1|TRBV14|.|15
TGTGCCAGCAGCCAAGAGGTCGGGATCTACAATGAGCAGTTCTTC
CASSQEVGIYNEQFF
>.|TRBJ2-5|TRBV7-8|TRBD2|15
TGTGCCAGCAGCCGAGCTTGGGGGGGGGAAGAGACCCAGTACTTC
CASSRAWGGEETQYF
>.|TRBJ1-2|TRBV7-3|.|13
TGTGCCAGCAGCTTAATAGGGGACTATGGCTACACCTTC
CASSLIGDYGYTF
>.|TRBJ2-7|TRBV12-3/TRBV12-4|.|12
TGTGCCAGCAGCCCCGGACAGTACGAGCAGTACTTC
CASSPGQYEQYF
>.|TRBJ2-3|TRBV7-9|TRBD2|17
TGTGCCAGCAGCGAAACCAGCGGGAGGGTCGGAGGAGATACGCAGTATTTT
CASSETSGRVGGDTQYF
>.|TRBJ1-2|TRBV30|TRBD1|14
TGTGCCTGGAGCGCTCTGGGGACAGGGGACGGCTACACCTTC
CAWSALGTGDGYTF
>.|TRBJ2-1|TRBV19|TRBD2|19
TGTGCCAGTACAAACAGGGTTTTACTAGCGGGAGAACCCTACAATGAGCAGTTCTTC
CASTNRVLLAGEPYNEQFF
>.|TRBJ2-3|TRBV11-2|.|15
TGTGCCAGCAGCTTAGGCGGCAGGGGCACAGATACGCAGTATTTT
CASSLGGRGTDTQYF
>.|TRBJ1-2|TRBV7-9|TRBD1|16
TGTGCCAGCAGCTTAGGGGTGGGACAGGGAAACTATGGCTACACCTTC
CASSLGVGQGNYGYTF